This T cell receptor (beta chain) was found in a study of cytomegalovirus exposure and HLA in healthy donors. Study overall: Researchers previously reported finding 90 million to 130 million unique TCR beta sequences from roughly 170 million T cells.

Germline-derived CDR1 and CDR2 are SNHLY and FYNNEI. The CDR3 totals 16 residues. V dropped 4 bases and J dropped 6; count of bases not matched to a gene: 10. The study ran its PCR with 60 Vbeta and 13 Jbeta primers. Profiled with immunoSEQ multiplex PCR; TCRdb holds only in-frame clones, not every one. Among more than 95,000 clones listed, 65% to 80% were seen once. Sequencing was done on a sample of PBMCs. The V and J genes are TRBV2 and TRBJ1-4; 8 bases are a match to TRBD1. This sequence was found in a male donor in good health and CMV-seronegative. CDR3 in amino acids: CASSAETGQGYEKLFF. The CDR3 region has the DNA TGTGCCAGCAGTGCCGAGACCGGACAGGGCTATGAAAAACTGTTTTTT.